This passage covers 9 T cell receptor beta chains from one sample sequenced in a study of diagnostic markers for celiac disease. TCRdb processed the reads again and assigns one entry to each CDR3 protein, with no DNA. This sample's clone table lists approximately 250 distinct CDR3 sequences. The sample was either unsorted cells or a sorted T cell fraction (not recorded which). These receptors came from a human donor. This table probably holds off-target reads from a library built for another chain.

This clonotype is deemed medium-sized (0.01 to 0.1%) by its frequency. The rearrangement links TRBV20-1 to TRBJ1-2. The CDR3 loop spans 15 amino acids. Germline CDR1 is DFQATT and CDR2 is SNEGSKA (reference sequence). CDR3 protein: CSARDISSTEVGYTF.

Here the CDR3 reads CASSVHAARGHSPLHF. The chain uses TRBV9 and TRBJ1-6. The CDR3 covers 16 residues. Germline assignment: CDR1 SGDLS and CDR2 YYNGEE.

This clonotype registers large by frequency. The genes are TRBV2 and TRBJ1-1. CDR1 SNHLY and CDR2 FYNNEI come from the germline V gene. This CDR3 region has 16 residues. The CDR3: CASSEFVSSMNTEAFF.

The chain employs TRBV7-9 and TRBJ2-1; TCRdb names TRBD2, which stays unverified in the absence of DNA. CDR1 SEHNR and CDR2 FQNEAQ come from the germline V gene (reference sequence). The CDR3 is 15 amino acids. The CDR3 spells CASNGDSGLYNEQFF.

The chain is built from TRBV4-1 and TRBJ1-2; TCRdb's D call of TRBD1 is untestable without DNA. CDR1 is MGHRA, CDR2 YSYEKL, per germline. The CDR3 contains 17 residues. The CDR3 reads CASSLRADSYTNYGYTF.

Considering frequency, this clonotype is medium-sized (0.01 to 0.1%). This chain links TRBV19 with TRBJ2-1; lacking DNA, the TRBD1 call made by TCRdb goes unchecked. Germline CDR1 is LNHDA and CDR2 is SQIVND (reference sequence). The CDR3 has 16 amino acids. CDR3 residues: CASMGLGKDPYNEQFF.

Measured by frequency, this clonotype is large. Here the CDR3 reads CASSSRTGKYFGQYF. V usage is TRBV11-2 and J usage is TRBJ2-7; TCRdb indicates TRBD1, and absent DNA this call remains unverified. The CDR3 length is 15 residues. CDR1 is SGHAT and CDR2 is FQNNGV in the germline V gene.

This clonotype is called large based on its frequency. The chain employs TRBV15 and TRBJ1-6. CDR1 LNHNV and CDR2 YYDKDF come from the germline V gene (reference sequence). The CDR3 is 13 residues long. The CDR3 protein is CATSSRTNSPLHF.

By frequency, this clonotype is large. The chain joins TRBV7-9 to TRBJ2-7. The CDR3 totals 13 residues. Germline V gives CDR1 SEHNR, CDR2 FQNEAQ (reference sequence). The CDR3 protein is CASSGLTTYEQYF.